The clone carrying this T cell receptor beta chain was picked up one time. These data originate in a study of blood T cell repertoires in COVID-19. As for the study in general: COVID-19 samples collected from the United States, Italy and Spain covered acute and convalescent phases. PBMCs, B-cell-depleted T cells, or T cells provided the cDNA or gDNA that made up the material.

How the authors handled the data: Amplified reference gene primers provided the basis for estimating nucleated cell counts. Sequenced by immunoSEQ multiplex PCR; TCRdb stores in-frame clones only, minus some. V and J calls and clone size follow that table, whereas D and trimming were derived from the DNA. The sample has hundreds of thousands of clones, 80% to 85% seen once. The ends lost 7 bases at V and 4 bases at J; junction bases unmatched: 9. CDR1 and CDR2 from the germline V gene are SQVTM and ANQGSEA. The CDR3 loop spans 13 amino acids. The chain joins TRBV29-1 to TRBJ2-5, with 7 bases aligning to TRBD2. The TCR originated in a man between 25 and 39 years old with active or convalescent COVID-19. The source material was peripheral blood. CDR3 residues: CSAAPRGVETQYF. In DNA, the CDR3 is TGCAGCGCCGCTCCCCGGGGGGTAGAGACCCAGTACTTC.